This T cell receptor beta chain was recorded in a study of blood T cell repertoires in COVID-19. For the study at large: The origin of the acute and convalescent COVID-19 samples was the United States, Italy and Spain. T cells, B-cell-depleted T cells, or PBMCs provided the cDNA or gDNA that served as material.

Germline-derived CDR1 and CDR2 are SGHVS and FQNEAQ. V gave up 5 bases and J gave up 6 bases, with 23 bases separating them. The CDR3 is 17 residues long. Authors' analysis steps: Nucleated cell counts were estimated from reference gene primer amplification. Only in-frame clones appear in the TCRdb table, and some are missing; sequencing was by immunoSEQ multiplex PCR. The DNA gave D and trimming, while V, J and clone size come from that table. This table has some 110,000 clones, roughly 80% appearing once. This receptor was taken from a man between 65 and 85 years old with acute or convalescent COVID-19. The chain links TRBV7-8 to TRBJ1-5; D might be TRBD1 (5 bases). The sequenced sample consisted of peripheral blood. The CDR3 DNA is TGTGCCAGCAGCCTTAGACATCTGGACATCTACCCTCAGCCCCAGCATTTT. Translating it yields CASSLRHLDIYPQPQHF.